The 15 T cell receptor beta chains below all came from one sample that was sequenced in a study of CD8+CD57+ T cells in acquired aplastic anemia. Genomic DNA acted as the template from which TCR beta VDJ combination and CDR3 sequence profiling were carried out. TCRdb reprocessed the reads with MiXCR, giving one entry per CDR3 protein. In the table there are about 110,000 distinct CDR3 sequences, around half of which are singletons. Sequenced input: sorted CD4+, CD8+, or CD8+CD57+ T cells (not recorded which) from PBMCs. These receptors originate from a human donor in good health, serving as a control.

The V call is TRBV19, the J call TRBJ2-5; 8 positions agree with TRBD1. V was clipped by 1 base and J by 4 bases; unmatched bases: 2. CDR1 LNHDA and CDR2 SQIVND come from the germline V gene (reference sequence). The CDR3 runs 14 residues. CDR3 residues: CASSIGQGRETQYF. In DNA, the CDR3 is TGTGCCAGTAGTATAGGACAGGGGAGAGAGACCCAGTACTTC. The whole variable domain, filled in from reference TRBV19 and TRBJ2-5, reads DGGITQSPKYLFRKEGQNVTLSCEQNLNHDAMYWYRQDPGQGLRLIYYSQIVNDFQKGDIAEGYSVSREKKESFPLTVTSAQKNPTAFYLCASSIGQGRETQYFGPGTRLLVL.

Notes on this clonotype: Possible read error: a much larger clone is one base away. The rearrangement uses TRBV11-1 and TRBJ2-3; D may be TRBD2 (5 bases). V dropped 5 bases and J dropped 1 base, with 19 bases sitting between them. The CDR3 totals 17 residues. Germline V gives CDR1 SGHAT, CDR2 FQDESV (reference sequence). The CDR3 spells CASSHSTRDQRTDTQYF. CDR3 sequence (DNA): TGTGCCAGCAGCCACTCCACGAGGGATCAACGCACAGATACGCAGTATTTT.

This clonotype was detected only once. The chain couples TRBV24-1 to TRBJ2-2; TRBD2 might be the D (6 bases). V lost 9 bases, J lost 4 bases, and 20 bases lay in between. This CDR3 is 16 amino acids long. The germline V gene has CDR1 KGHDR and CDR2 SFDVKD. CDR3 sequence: CATATTEKGGTGELFF. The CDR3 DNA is TGTGCCACCGCAACCACCGAAAAGGGAGGCACCGGGGAGCTGTTTTTT.

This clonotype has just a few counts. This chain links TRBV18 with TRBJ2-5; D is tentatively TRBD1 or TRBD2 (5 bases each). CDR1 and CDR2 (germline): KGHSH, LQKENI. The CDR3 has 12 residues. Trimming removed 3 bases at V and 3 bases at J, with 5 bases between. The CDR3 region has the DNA TGTGCCAGCTCACCGGGGGAAGAGACCCAGTACTTC. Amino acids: CASSPGEETQYF.

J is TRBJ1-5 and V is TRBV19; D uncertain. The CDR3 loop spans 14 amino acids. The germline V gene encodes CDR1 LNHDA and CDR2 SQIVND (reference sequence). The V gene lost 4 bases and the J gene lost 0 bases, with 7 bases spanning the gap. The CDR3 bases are TGTGCCAGTAGTAAGCCAAGTAGCAATCAGCCCCAGCATTTT. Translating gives CASSKPSSNQPQHF.

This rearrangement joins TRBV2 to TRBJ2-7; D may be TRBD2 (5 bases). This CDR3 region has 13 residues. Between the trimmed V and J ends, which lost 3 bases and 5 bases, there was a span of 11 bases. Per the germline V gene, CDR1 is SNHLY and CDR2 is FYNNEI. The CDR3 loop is CASSEAPGNEQYF. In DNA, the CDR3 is TGTGCCAGCAGTGAGGCCCCGGGGAACGAGCAGTACTTC.

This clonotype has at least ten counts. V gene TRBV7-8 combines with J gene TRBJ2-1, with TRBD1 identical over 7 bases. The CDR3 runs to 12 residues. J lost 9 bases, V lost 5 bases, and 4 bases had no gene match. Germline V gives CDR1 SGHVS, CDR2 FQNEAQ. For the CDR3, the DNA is TGTGCCAGCAGCATACAGGGGACTGAGCAGTTCTTC. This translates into CASSIQGTEQFF.

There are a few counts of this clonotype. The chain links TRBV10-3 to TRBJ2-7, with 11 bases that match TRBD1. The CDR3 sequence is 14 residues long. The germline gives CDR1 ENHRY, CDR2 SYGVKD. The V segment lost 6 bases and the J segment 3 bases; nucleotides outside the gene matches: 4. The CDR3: CAIRGTGGHYEQYF. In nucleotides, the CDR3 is TGTGCCATCAGGGGGACAGGGGGGCACTACGAGCAGTACTTC.

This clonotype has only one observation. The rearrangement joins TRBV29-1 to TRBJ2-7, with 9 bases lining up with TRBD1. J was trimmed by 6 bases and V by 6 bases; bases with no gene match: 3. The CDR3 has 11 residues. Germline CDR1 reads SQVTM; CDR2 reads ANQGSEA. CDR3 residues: CSVSDRGEQYV. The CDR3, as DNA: TGCAGCGTCTCGGACAGGGGCGAGCAGTACGTC.

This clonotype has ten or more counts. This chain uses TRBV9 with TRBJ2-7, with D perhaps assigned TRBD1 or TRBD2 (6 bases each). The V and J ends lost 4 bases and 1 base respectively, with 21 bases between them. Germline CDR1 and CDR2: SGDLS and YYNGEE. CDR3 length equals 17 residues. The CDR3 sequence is CASSSPRGQGTSYEQYF. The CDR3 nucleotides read TGTGCCAGCAGCTCTCCCCGGGGGCAGGGCACATCCTACGAGCAGTACTTC.

CDR3 DNA sequence: TGTGCCGGCACAGGGGGCCAGGGCACTGAAGCTTTCTTT. This encodes CAGTGGQGTEAFF. The chain uses TRBV28 and TRBJ1-1, with TRBD1 matching over 9 bases. Germline-derived CDR1 and CDR2 are MDHEN and SYDVKM. CDR3 length: 13 amino acids. Losses at the gene ends were 11 bases for V and 4 bases for J; bases not matched to a gene: 8.

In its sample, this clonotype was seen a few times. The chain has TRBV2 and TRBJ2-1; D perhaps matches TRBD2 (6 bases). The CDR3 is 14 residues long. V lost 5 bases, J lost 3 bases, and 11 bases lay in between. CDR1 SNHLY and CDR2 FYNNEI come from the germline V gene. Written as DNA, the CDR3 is TGTGCCAGCAGTCCGGGAGTTTTCTACAATGAGCAGTTCTTC. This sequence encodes CASSPGVFYNEQFF. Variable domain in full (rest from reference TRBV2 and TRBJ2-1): EPEVTQTPSHQVTQMGQEVILRCVPISNHLYFYWYRQILGQKVEFLVSFYNNEISEKSEIFDDQFSVERPDGSNFTLKIRSTKLEDSAMYFCASSPGVFYNEQFFGPGTRLTVL.

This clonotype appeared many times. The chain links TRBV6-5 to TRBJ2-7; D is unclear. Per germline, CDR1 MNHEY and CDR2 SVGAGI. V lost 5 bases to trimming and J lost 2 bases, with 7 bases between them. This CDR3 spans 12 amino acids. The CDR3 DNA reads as TGTGCCAGCAGTAACCACCCCTACGAGCAGTACTTC. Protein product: CASSNHPYEQYF.

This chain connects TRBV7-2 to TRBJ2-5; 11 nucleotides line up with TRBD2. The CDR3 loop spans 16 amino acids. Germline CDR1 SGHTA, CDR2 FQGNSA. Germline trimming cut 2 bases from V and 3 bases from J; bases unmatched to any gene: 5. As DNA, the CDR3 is TGTGCCAGCAGCTTAATAGCGGGGGGGCAGGAAGAGACCCAGTACTTC. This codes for CASSLIAGGQEETQYF.

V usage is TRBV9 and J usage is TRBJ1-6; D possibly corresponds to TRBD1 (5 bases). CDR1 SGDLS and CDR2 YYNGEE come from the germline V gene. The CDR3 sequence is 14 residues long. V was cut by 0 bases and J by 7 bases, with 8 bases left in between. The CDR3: CASSVARGNSPLHF. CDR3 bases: TGTGCCAGCAGCGTAGCTCGGGGGAATTCACCCCTCCACTTT.